The source of this T cell receptor beta chain is a study of long-term antiretroviral therapy in people with HIV. immunoSEQ v3.0 was run at survey level. Only in-frame clones appear in the TCRdb table, and some are missing; sequencing was by immunoSEQ multiplex PCR. Of approximately 17,000 clones in the sample, about 82% were seen once. Each sample contained about 1-10 million cryopreserved PBMC, thawed before DNA extraction. Germline V gene data show CDR1 as SGDLS and CDR2 as YYNGEE. The V and J ends lost 0 bases and 2 bases respectively, with 9 bases between them. There are 14 residues in the CDR3. Source: unsorted PBMCs, taken 0.6 years after starting antiretroviral therapy. The TCR originated in a woman between 18 and 29 years old with HIV. V gene TRBV9 combines with J gene TRBJ2-7, with a weak D call TRBD2 (5 bases). The chain's CDR3 is CASSVGTVPYEQYF. In nucleotides, the CDR3 is TGTGCCAGCAGCGTAGGGACTGTCCCCTACGAGCAGTACTTC.